Each of the 7 T cell receptor beta chains below was sequenced from the same sample in a study of T cell responses to AZD1222 COVID-19 vaccine. Generated by immunoSEQ multiplex PCR, the TCRdb table keeps only in-frame clones and is missing some. The sample holds roughly 140,000 clones, approximately 89% seen once. The sample was peripheral blood, taken on day 0 of AZD1222 vaccination. Receptor source: an adult in good health.

The CDR3 here is CASSLDRVDYGYTF. DNA for the CDR3: TGTGCCAGCAGTTTGGACAGGGTGGACTATGGCTACACCTTC. This rearrangement joins TRBV28 to TRBJ1-2, with 8 bases matching TRBD1. The CDR3 contains 14 residues. Germline V gene lookup returns CDR1 MDHEN and CDR2 SYDVKM. The junction had 3 bases not matched to a gene; V was cut back by 3 bases and J by 3 bases.

The gene calls are TRBV18 and TRBJ1-5; 9 nucleotides agree with TRBD1. Trimming took 3 bases from V and 6 from J; bases not matched to a gene: 3. This CDR3 is built from 14 residues. The germline V gene has CDR1 KGHSH and CDR2 LQKENI. Here the CDR3 DNA reads TGTGCCAGCTCACCCGGGACAGGGATTCAGCCCCAGCATTTT. It encodes CASSPGTGIQPQHF.

The rearrangement uses TRBV6-5 and TRBJ1-3; D unclear. Germline lookup yields CDR1 MNHEY and CDR2 SVGAGI. The CDR3 has 14 amino acids. The V end was cut by 6 bases, the J end by 0 bases, with 9 bases between. CDR3 protein: CASSPGSSGNTIYF. The CDR3 bases are TGTGCCAGCAGCCCCGGGAGCTCTGGAAACACCATATATTTT.

The chain employs TRBV6-5 and TRBJ1-1; 8 bases align to TRBD1. Per germline, CDR1 MNHEY and CDR2 SVGAGI. The CDR3 has 15 amino acids. V shed 2 bases and J 4 bases; nucleotides not matched to a gene: 6. As DNA, the CDR3 is TGTGCCAGCAGTTACCGGCAGGGGGCTATCACTGAAGCTTTCTTT. Encoded protein: CASSYRQGAITEAFF.

The gene calls are TRBV2 and TRBJ1-5; TRBD1 matches 7 bases. CDR1 and CDR2 (germline): SNHLY, FYNNEI. The CDR3 sequence is 13 residues long. Unmatched junction bases numbered 3, after V lost 3 bases and J lost 7 bases. CDR3 region: CASSDDRVQPQHF. CDR3 DNA: TGTGCCAGCAGTGACGACAGGGTACAGCCCCAGCATTTT.

The rearrangement uses TRBV30 and TRBJ1-3; D is uncertain. The CDR3 spans 14 residues. V was pared by 1 base and J by 4 bases, with 11 bases between. The germline V gene has CDR1 GTSNPN and CDR2 SVGIG (reference sequence). For the CDR3, the DNA is TGTGCCTGGAGTGGACTGCCTCGAGGAAACACCATATATTTT. Residues: CAWSGLPRGNTIYF. The whole variable domain, filled in from reference TRBV30 and TRBJ1-3, reads SQTIHQWPATLVQPVGSPLSLECTVEGTSNPNLYWYRQAAGRGLQLLFYSVGIGQISSEVPQNLSASRPQDRQFILSSKKLLLSDSGFYLCAWSGLPRGNTIYFGEGSWLTVV.

The rearrangement links TRBV4-1 to TRBJ2-3; D is undetermined. CDR1 and CDR2 (germline): MGHRA, YSYEKL. The length of the CDR3 is 12 residues. The ends were cut back, 3 bases at V and 5 bases at J, with 6 bases in the middle. Here the CDR3 reads CASSHIIDTQYF. The CDR3, as DNA: TGCGCCAGCAGCCATATAATAGATACGCAGTATTTT.